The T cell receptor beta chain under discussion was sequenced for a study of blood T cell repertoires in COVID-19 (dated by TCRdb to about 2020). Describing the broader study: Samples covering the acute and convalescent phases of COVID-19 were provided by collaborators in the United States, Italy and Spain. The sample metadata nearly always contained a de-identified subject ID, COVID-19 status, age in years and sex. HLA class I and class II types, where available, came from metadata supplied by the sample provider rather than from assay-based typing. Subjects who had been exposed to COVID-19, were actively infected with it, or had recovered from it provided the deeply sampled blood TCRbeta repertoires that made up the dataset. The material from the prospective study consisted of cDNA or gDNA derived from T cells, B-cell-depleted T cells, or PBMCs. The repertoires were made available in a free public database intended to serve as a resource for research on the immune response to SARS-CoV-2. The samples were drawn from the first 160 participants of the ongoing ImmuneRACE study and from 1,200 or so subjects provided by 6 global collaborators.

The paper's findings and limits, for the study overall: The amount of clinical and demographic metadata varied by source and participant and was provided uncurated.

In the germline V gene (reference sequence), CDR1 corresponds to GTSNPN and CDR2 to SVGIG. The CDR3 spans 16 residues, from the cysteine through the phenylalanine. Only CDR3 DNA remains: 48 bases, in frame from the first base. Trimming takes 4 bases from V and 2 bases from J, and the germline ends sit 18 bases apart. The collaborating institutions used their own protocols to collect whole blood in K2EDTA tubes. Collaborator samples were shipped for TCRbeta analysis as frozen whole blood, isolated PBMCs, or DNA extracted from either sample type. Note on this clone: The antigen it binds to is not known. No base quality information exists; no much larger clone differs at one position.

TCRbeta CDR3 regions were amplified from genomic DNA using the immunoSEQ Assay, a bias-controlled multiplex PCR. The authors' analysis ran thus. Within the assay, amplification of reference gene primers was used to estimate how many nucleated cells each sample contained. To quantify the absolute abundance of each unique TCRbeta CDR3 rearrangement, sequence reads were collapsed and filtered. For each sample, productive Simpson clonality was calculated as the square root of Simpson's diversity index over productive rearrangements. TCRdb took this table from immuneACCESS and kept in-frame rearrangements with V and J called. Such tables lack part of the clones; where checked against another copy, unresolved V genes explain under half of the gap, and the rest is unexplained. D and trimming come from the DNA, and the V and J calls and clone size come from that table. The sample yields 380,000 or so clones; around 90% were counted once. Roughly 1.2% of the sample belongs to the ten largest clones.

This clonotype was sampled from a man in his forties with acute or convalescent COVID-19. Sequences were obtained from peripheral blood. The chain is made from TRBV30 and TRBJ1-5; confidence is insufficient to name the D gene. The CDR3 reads CAWTSAGGDGNQPQHF. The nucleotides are TGTGCCTGGACATCGGCAGGAGGTGATGGCAATCAGCCCCAGCATTTT.